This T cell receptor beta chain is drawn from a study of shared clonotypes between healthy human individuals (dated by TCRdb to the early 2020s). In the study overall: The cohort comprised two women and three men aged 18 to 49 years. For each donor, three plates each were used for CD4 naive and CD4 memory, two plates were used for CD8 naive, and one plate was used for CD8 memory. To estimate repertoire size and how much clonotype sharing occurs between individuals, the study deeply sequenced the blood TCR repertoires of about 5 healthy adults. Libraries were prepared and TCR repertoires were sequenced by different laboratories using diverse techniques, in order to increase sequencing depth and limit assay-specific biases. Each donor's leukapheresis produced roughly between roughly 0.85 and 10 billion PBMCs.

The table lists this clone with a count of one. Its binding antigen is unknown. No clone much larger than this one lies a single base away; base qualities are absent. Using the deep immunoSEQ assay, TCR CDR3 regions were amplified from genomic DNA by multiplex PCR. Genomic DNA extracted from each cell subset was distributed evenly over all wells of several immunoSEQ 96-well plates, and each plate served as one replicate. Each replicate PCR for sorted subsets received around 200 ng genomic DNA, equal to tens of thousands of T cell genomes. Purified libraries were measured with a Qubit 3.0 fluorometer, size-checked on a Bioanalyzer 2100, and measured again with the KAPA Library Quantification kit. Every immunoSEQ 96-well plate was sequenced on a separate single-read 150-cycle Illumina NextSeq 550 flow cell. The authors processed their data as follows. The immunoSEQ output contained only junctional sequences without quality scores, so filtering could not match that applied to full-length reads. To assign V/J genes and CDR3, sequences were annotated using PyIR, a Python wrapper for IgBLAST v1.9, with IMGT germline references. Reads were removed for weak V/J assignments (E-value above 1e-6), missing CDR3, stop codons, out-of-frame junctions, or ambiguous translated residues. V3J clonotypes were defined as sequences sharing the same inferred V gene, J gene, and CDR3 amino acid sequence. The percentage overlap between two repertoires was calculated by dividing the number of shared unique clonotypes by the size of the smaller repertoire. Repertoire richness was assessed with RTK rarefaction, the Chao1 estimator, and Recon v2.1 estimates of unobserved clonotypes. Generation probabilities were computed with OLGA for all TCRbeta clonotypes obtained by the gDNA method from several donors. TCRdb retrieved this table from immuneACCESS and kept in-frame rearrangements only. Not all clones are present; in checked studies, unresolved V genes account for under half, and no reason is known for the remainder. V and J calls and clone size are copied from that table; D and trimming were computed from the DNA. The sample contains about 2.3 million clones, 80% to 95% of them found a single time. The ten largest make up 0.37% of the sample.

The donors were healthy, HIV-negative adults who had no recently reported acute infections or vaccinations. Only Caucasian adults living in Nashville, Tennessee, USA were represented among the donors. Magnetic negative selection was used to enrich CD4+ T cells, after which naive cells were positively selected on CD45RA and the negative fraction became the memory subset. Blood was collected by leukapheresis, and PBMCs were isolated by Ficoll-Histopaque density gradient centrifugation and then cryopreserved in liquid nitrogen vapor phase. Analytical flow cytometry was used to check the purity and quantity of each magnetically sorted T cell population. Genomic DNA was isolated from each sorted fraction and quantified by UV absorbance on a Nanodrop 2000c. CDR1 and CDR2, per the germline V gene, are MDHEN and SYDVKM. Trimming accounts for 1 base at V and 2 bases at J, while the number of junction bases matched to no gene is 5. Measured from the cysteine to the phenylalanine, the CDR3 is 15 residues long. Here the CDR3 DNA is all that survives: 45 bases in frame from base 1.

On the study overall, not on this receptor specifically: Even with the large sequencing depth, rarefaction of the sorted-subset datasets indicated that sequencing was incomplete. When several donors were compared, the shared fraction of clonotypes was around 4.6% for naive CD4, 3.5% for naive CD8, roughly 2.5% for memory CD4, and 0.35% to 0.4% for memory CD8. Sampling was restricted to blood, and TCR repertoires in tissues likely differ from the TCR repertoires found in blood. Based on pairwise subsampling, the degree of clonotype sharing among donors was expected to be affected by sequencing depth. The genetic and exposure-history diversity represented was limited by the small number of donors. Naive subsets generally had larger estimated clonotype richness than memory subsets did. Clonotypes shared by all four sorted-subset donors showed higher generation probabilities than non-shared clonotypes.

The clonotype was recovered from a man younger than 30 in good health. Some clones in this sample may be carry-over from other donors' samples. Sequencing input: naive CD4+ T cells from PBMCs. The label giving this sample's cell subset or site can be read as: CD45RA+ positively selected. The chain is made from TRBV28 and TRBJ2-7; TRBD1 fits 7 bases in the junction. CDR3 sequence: CASSLLGDRTYEQYF. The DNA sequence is TGTGCCAGCAGTTTATTAGGGGACAGAACCTACGAGCAGTACTTC.